The T cell receptor beta chain under discussion was sequenced for a study of blood T cell repertoires in COVID-19. This clone was counted only a few times. Data came from immunoSEQ multiplex PCR; TCRdb stores just in-frame clones and leaves some out. Here the sample spans 90,000 to 100,000 clones, roughly 82% being singletons. CDR1 and CDR2 from the germline V gene are LNHDA and SQIVND (reference sequence). J gave up 2 bases and V 6 bases, and 8 bases lay outside the gene matches. This CDR3 comprises 16 residues. The chain is built from TRBV19 and TRBJ2-4, with 9 bases identical to TRBD1. This receptor was identified in a man aged 65-85 years with active or convalescent COVID-19. Material: peripheral blood. The CDR3 reads CASSQQGAESKNIQYF. The CDR3 nucleotides read TGTGCCAGTAGCCAACAGGGGGCTGAGTCCAAAAACATTCAGTACTTC.